The 16 T cell receptor beta chains presented below share a single source sample, sequenced in a study of CD8+ T cells in alopecia areata. TCR sequencing used cDNA made by reverse transcription of extracted RNA. TCRdb's copy holds only in-frame clones and misses some; the assay was immunoSEQ multiplex PCR. The table has around 110,000 clones, roughly 89% seen once; the top ten hold over 20%. The treatment is: oral pan-JAK inhibitor, 5-10 mg twice daily. The input for sequencing was CD8+ T cells sorted from blood, taken at week 24, from a patient treated with tofacitinib. The receptors shown here come from a human donor with alopecia areata.

The chain links TRBV6-5 to TRBJ1-2; tentative D call: TRBD1 (6 bases). Trimming shortened V by 2 bases and J by 7 bases, and 11 bases separated the two germline ends. This CDR3 is 13 amino acids long. Germline V lookup: CDR1 MNHEY, CDR2 SVGAGI. As DNA, the CDR3 is TGTGCCAGCAGTTACCCGACAGGCATTGGCTACACCTTC. It specifies CASSYPTGIGYTF.

This clone was detected only a few times. CDR3 protein: CASSLLGGTYEQYF. Written as DNA, the CDR3 is TGTGCCAGCAGCTTATTGGGGGGAACCTACGAGCAGTACTTC. This rearrangement joins TRBV7-3 to TRBJ2-7; D may be TRBD2 (6 bases). Trimming took off 2 bases at V and 2 bases at J, with 10 bases between the two ends. The CDR3 contains 14 residues. The germline V gene has CDR1 SGHTA and CDR2 FQGTGA.

This sequence joins TRBV18 and TRBJ2-5, with D perhaps matching TRBD1 or TRBD2 (6 bases each). The CDR3 totals 15 residues. In germline, CDR1 is KGHSH, CDR2 LQKENI. Trimming took off 3 bases at V and 3 bases at J, with 14 bases between the two ends. CDR3 sequence (DNA): TGTGCCAGCTCACCTCGTCGGGGGCTGGAAGAGACCCAGTACTTC. Translation gives CASSPRRGLEETQYF.

This clone was detected a few times. The junction shows a germline mismatch at one end, possibly a read error. The chain uses TRBV13 and TRBJ2-7, with 9 bases matching TRBD1. Germline CDR1 PRHDT, CDR2 FYEKMQ (reference sequence). The CDR3 length is 16 residues. CDR3 bases: TGTGCCAGCAGCCTAGGACAGGGGACATCGTCTTCCGAGCAGTACTTC. Translating gives CASSLGQGTSSSEQYF.

The rearrangement links TRBV4-3 to TRBJ1-1, with D hard to call. The CDR3 runs 14 residues. CDR1 is LGHNA, CDR2 YSLEER, per germline. V lost 1 base, J lost 0 bases, and 6 bases lay in between. This CDR3 is CASSQGPLNTEAFF. The CDR3, as DNA: TGCGCCAGCAGCCAAGGACCGCTGAACACTGAAGCTTTCTTT.

This clone is medium-sized by share. DNA for the CDR3: TGTGCCAGCAGCGATAGCGGGGCTTACGAGCAGTACTTC. Translated: CASSDSGAYEQYF. The rearrangement joins TRBV13 to TRBJ2-7; 8 nucleotides agree with TRBD2. Germline CDR1 is PRHDT and CDR2 is FYEKMQ (reference sequence). This CDR3 comprises 13 residues. The junction had 4 bases not matched to a gene; V was cut back by 5 bases and J by 4 bases.

This rearrangement joins TRBV5-1 to TRBJ2-7; TRBD1 agrees at 7 bases. J was trimmed by 7 bases and V by 2 bases; bases with no gene match: 12. In germline, CDR1 is SGHRS, CDR2 YFSETQ. The CDR3 is made up of 15 amino acids. CDR3 bases: TGCGCCAGCAGCTTTATGGGACAGCCCATCGAGGAGCAGTACTTC. Translated, it gives CASSFMGQPIEEQYF. The complete variable domain, with remaining parts taken from reference TRBV5-1 and TRBJ2-7, reads KAGVTQTPRYLIKTRGQQVTLSCSPISGHRSVSWYQQTPGQGLQFLFEYFSETQRNKGNFPGRFSGRQFSNSRSEMNVSTLELGDSALYLCASSFMGQPIEEQYFGPGTRLTVT.

The chain links TRBV4-2 to TRBJ2-5; 10 bases map to TRBD1. TRBJ2-7 matches the DNA end more closely, so the J call is doubtful. Germline assignment: CDR1 LGHNA and CDR2 YNFKEQ. The CDR3 totals 16 residues. Written as DNA, the CDR3 is TGTGCCAGCAGCCAAGAGGGACAGGGGCACTCCTACGAGCAGTACTTC. This translates into CASSQEGQGHSYEQYF.

The chain employs TRBV27 and TRBJ1-2, with no clear D. The germline V and J ends were trimmed by 4 bases and 4 bases, with 10 bases remaining between them. The V gene's germline CDR1 is MNHEY and CDR2 SMNVEV (reference sequence). The CDR3 consists of 13 residues. DNA for the CDR3: TGTGCCAGCAGTTCTATTAATAGCTATGGCTACACCTTC. This codes for CASSSINSYGYTF.

The chain is built from TRBV6-5 and TRBJ2-7, with TRBD1 matching over 9 bases. The CDR3 contains 15 residues. Per the germline V gene, CDR1 is MNHEY and CDR2 is SVGAGI. Unmatched junction bases numbered 3, after V lost 3 bases and J lost 0 bases. The CDR3 region has the DNA TGTGCCAGCAGTTATGGACAGGGGAGCTCCTACGAGCAGTACTTC. This gives the protein CASSYGQGSSYEQYF.

The rearrangement joins TRBV29-1 to TRBJ2-1, with 9 nucleotides matching TRBD1. Germline V gene lookup returns CDR1 SQVTM and CDR2 ANQGSEA. The CDR3 runs to 16 residues. Trimming took 6 bases from V and 8 from J; bases not matched to a gene: 17. The DNA for the CDR3 is TGCAGCGTCACGTCCTTAGGGGACAGGGCTGCAGATGAGCAGTTCTTC. The encoded protein is CSVTSLGDRAADEQFF.

V usage is TRBV5-1 and J usage is TRBJ1-1; unclear D gene. V shed 5 bases and J shed 1 base, with 9 bases lying between them. Germline V gene lookup returns CDR1 SGHRS and CDR2 YFSETQ. This CDR3 has 13 amino acids. The CDR3 spells CASREQQNTEAFF. In DNA form, the CDR3 reads TGCGCCAGCAGGGAACAGCAGAACACTGAAGCTTTCTTT.

A few counts support this clone. J is TRBJ2-7 and V is TRBV6-1; D is ambiguous. Germline V gives CDR1 MNHNS, CDR2 SASEGT. The CDR3 contains 15 residues. Trimming removed 6 bases at V and 4 bases at J, with 19 bases between. The CDR3: CASSESLEPAYEQYF. CDR3 bases: TGTGCCAGCAGCGAAAGCCTAGAGCCGGCTTACGAGCAGTACTTC.

The chain is built from TRBV10-3 and TRBJ2-5; D is perhaps TRBD2 (5 bases). The CDR3 sequence is 14 residues long. Germline values: CDR1 ENHRY, CDR2 SYGVKD. V was cut by 5 bases and J by 4 bases, with 14 bases left in between. The CDR3 loop reads CAISSGGGLETQYF. The CDR3 DNA sequence: TGTGCCATCAGTTCCGGCGGAGGACTAGAGACCCAGTACTTC.

V gene TRBV5-1 combines with J gene TRBJ2-2; D not resolved. This CDR3 has 15 amino acids. Germline V CDR1 and CDR2: SGHRS, YFSETQ. The V end was cut by 0 bases, the J end by 4 bases, with 10 bases between. In DNA form, the CDR3 reads TGCGCCAGCAGCTTGGCCAGCAGAGGCACCGGGGAGCTGTTTTTT. Protein: CASSLASRGTGELFF.

The J gene is TRBJ2-2, the V gene TRBV4-1; 9 bases map to TRBD2. Germline V gives CDR1 MGHRA, CDR2 YSYEKL. The CDR3 extends over 16 amino acids. The V and J ends lost 5 bases and 1 base, in that order; junction bases with no gene match: 5. CDR3 in amino acids: CASSERLAVNTGELFF. The CDR3 nucleotides are TGCGCCAGCAGCGAAAGACTAGCGGTGAACACCGGGGAGCTGTTTTTT.